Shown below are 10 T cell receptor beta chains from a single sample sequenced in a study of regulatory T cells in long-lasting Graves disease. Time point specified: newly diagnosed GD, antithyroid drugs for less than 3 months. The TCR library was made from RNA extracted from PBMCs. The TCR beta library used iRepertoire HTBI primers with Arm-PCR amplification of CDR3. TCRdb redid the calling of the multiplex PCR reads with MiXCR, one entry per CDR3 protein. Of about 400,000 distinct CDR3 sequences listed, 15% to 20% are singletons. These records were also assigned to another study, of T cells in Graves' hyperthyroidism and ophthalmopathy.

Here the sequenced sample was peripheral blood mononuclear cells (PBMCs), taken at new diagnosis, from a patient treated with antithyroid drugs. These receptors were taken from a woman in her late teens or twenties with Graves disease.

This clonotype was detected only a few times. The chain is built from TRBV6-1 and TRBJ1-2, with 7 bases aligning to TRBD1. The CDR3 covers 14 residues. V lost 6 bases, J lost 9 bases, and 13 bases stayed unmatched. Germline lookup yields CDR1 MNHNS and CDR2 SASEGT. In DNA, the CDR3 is TGTGCCAGCAGACGTCAGCAGGGGGTGGGTAGCTACACCTTC. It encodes CASRRQQGVGSYTF.

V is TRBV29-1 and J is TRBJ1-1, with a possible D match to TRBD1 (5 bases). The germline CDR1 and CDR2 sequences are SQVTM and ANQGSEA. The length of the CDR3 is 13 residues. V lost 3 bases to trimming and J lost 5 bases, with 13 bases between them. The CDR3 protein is CSVDQGAGTEAFF. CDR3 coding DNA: TGCAGCGTTGATCAAGGGGCTGGAACTGAAGCTTTCTTT.

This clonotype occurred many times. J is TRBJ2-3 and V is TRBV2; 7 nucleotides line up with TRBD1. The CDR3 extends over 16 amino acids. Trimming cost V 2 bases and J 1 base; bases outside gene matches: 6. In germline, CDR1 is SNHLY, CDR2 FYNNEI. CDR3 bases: TGTGCCAGCAGTGAATCTGCCGGGACAGGCACAGATACGCAGTATTTT. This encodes CASSESAGTGTDTQYF.

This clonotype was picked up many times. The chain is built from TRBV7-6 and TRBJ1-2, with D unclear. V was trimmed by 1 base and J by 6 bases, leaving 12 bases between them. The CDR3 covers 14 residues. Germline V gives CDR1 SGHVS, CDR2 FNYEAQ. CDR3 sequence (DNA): TGTGCCAGCAGCTTAGATCCCGGGCGGGATGGCTACACCTTC. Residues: CASSLDPGRDGYTF.

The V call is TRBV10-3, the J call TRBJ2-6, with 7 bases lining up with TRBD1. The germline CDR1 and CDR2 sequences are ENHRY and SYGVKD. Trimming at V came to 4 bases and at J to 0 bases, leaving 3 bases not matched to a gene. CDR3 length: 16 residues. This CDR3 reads CAISGGQHSGANVLTF. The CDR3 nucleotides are TGTGCCATCAGTGGGGGACAGCACTCTGGGGCCAACGTCCTGACTTTC.

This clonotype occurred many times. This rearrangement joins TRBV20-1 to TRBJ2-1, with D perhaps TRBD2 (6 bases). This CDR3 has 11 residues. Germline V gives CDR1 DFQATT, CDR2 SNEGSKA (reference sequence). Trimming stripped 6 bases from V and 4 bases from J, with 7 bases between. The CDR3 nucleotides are TGCAGTGCGGGGGGATACAATGAGCAGTTCTTC. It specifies CSAGGYNEQFF.

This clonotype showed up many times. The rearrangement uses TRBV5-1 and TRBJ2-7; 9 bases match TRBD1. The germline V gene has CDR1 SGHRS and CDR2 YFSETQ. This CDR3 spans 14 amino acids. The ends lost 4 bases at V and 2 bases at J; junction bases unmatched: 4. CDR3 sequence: CASSVGDRAYEQYF. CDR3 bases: TGCGCCAGCAGCGTGGGGGACAGGGCCTACGAGCAGTACTTC.

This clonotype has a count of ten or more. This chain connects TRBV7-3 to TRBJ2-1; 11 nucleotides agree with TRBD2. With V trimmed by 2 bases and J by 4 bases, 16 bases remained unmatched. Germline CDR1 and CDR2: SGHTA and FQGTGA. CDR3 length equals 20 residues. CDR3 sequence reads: CASSLLGLAGGRHKYNEQFF. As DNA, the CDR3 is TGTGCCAGCAGCTTACTAGGGCTAGCGGGGGGCCGACATAAATACAATGAGCAGTTCTTC.

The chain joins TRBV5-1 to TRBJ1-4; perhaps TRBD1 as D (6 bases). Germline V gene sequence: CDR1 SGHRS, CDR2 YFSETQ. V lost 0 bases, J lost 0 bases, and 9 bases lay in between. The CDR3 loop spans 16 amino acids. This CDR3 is CASSLDGTTTNEKLFF. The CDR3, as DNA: TGCGCCAGCAGCTTGGACGGGACAACAACTAATGAAAAACTGTTTTTT. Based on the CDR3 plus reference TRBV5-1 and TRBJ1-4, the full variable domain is KAGVTQTPRYLIKTRGQQVTLSCSPISGHRSVSWYQQTPGQGLQFLFEYFSETQRNKGNFPGRFSGRQFSNSRSEMNVSTLELGDSALYLCASSLDGTTTNEKLFFGSGTQLSVL.

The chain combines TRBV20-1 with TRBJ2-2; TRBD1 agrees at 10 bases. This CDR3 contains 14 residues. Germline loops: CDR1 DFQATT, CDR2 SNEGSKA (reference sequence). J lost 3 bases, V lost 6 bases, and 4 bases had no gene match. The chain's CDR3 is CSAKGQGDTGELFF. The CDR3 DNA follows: TGCAGTGCAAAAGGACAGGGGGACACCGGGGAGCTGTTTTTT.